The 13 T cell receptor beta chains in this list originate from one sample, sequenced in a study of cytomegalovirus exposure and HLA in healthy donors. The PCR contained 60 Vbeta and 13 Jbeta primers. Profiled with immunoSEQ multiplex PCR; TCRdb holds only in-frame clones, not every one. The table lists over 100,000 clones, 81% of them singletons, with under 2.5% in the top ten. Sequenced input: PBMCs. Receptors originate from a woman in her twenties or thirties in good health and CMV-seronegative.

This rearrangement joins TRBV9 to TRBJ2-5; TRBD2 might be the D (6 bases). CDR1 is SGDLS and CDR2 is YYNGEE in the germline V gene. The V gene lost 0 bases and the J gene lost 5 bases, with 14 bases spanning the gap. The CDR3 sequence is 15 residues long. In DNA form, the CDR3 reads TGTGCCAGCAGCGTAGGGGGGGTGCGAGTGGAGACCCAGTACTTC. Amino acids: CASSVGGVRVETQYF.

This chain uses TRBV6-5 with TRBJ1-1; D is possibly TRBD1 (6 bases). The CDR3 extends over 12 amino acids. V gave up 5 bases and J gave up 7 bases, with 11 bases separating them. Germline CDR1 and CDR2: MNHEY and SVGAGI. The CDR3 DNA sequence: TGTGCCAGCAGTAGAGGGGGGGGTGAAGCTTTCTTT. Translation gives CASSRGGGEAFF.

This sequence joins TRBV6-1 and TRBJ2-7; D remains unclear. This CDR3 has 13 residues. The germline V gene has CDR1 MNHNS and CDR2 SASEGT. V was trimmed by 2 bases and J by 3 bases, leaving 8 bases between them. CDR3 nucleotide sequence: TGTGCCAGCAGTGAACCCCCCCTCTACGAGCAGTACTTC. Protein sequence: CASSEPPLYEQYF.

The chain is built from TRBV6-5 and TRBJ1-2, with TRBD1 matching over 7 bases. The germline CDR1 and CDR2 sequences are MNHEY and SVGAGI. The V segment lost 10 bases and the J segment 8 bases; nucleotides outside the gene matches: 7. CDR3 length equals 11 residues. The CDR3: CATTGVGGYTF. Written as DNA, the CDR3 is TGTGCCACTACAGGGGTTGGGGGCTACACCTTC.

The V call is TRBV11-2, the J call TRBJ2-1; TRBD2 might be the D (5 bases). V gave up 0 bases and J gave up 3 bases, with 15 bases separating them. The length of the CDR3 is 17 residues. Germline V lookup: CDR1 SGHAT, CDR2 FQNNGV. CDR3 bases: TGTGCCAGCAGCTTAGACAACAAGCGGCCATTCTACAATGAGCAGTTCTTC. This encodes CASSLDNKRPFYNEQFF.

The chain has TRBV19 and TRBJ2-1, with 10 positions matching TRBD2. The CDR3 extends over 15 amino acids. V lost 3 bases to trimming and J lost 2 bases; unmatched junction nucleotides: 1. Germline-derived CDR1 and CDR2 are LNHDA and SQIVND (reference sequence). CDR3: CASSMLAGAYNEQFF. DNA for the CDR3: TGTGCCAGTAGTATGCTAGCGGGGGCCTACAATGAGCAGTTCTTC.

A word on this clone: One junction end disagrees with the germline gene, perhaps due to a read error. This chain links TRBV27 with TRBJ2-1, with D possibly TRBD2 on 5 matching bases. Germline CDR1 and CDR2: MNHEY and SMNVEV (reference sequence). This CDR3 is 13 amino acids long. CDR3 region: CASSFRGVNGQFF. The DNA for the CDR3 is TGTGCCAGCAGTTTCCGGGGAGTTAATGGGCAGTTCTTC.

V is TRBV13 and J is TRBJ2-5; 10 bases fit TRBD1. Per germline, CDR1 PRHDT and CDR2 FYEKMQ (reference sequence). J lost 5 bases, V lost 5 bases, and 8 bases had no gene match. CDR3 length: 15 amino acids. The CDR3 region has the DNA TGTGCCAGCAGCAACCGGGACAGGGGCATGGAGACCCAGTACTTC. As protein: CASSNRDRGMETQYF.

With respect to this clone: Mismatch with germline at one junction end may stem from a read error. The chain combines TRBV19 with TRBJ1-2; D call uncertain. CDR1 LNHDA and CDR2 SQIVND come from the germline V gene (reference sequence). This CDR3 has 15 amino acids. The CDR3 coding sequence is TGTGCCAGTAGCATAGACGGCCGGGTTGACTATGGCTACACCTTC. Translating gives CASSIDGRVDYGYTF.

This clone was picked up one time. The V gene is TRBV19, the J gene TRBJ1-5; 7 bases fit TRBD1. V was pared by 6 bases and J by 9 bases, with 14 bases of the junction left unmatched. The CDR3 length is 15 residues. The germline CDR1 and CDR2 sequences are LNHDA and SQIVND (reference sequence). The CDR3 DNA reads TGTGCCAGTAGGATGACAGGGCGCGCCGTAGGGCCCCAGCATTTT. Its protein is CASRMTGRAVGPQHF. Full variable domain (remainder filled in from reference TRBV19 and TRBJ1-5): DGGITQSPKYLFRKEGQNVTLSCEQNLNHDAMYWYRQDPGQGLRLIYYSQIVNDFQKGDIAEGYSVSREKKESFPLTVTSAQKNPTAFYLCASRMTGRAVGPQHFGDGTRLSIL.

This CDR3 reads CASSLYRDSGANVLTF. The CDR3, as DNA: TGCGCCAGCAGCTTATACAGGGACTCTGGGGCCAACGTCCTGACTTTC. This chain connects TRBV5-1 to TRBJ2-6; the D gene is possibly TRBD1 (6 bases). The germline V and J ends were trimmed by 2 bases and 0 bases, with 9 bases remaining between them. This CDR3 region has 16 residues. Germline V lookup: CDR1 SGHRS, CDR2 YFSETQ.

This chain connects TRBV5-1 to TRBJ2-1; TRBD2 is a possible D gene (6 bases). The CDR3 is 16 amino acids. The germline CDR1 and CDR2 sequences are SGHRS and YFSETQ. Trimming left V 1 base short and J 7 bases short, with 18 bases between. The CDR3 DNA reads as TGCGCCAGCAGCTTGCGACGGGAGTACATGTGGAATGAGCAGTTCTTC. This sequence encodes CASSLRREYMWNEQFF.

The J gene is TRBJ1-5, the V gene TRBV6-5; D unresolved. Trimming took off 7 bases at V and 6 bases at J, with 7 bases between the two ends. The CDR3 is made up of 11 amino acids. Germline V gives CDR1 MNHEY, CDR2 SVGAGI. The CDR3 sequence: CASIYSQPQHF. The CDR3 coding sequence is TGTGCCAGCATCTACAGTCAGCCCCAGCATTTT.